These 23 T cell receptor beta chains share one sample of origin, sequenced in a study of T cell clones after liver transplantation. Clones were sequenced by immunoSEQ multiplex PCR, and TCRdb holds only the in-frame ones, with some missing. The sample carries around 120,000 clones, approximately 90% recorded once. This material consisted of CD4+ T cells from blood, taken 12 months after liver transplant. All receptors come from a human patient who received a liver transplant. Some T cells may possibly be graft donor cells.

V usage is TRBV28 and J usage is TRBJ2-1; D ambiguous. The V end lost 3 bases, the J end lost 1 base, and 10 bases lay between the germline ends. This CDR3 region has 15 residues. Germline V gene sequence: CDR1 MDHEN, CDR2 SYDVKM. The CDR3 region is CASSFSPLSYNEQFF. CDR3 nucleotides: TGTGCCAGCAGTTTTAGCCCTCTTTCCTACAATGAGCAGTTCTTC. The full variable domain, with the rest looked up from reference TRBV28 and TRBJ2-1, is DVKVTQSSRYLVKRTGEKVFLECVQDMDHENMFWYRQDPGLGLRLIYFSYDVKMKEKGDIPEGYSVSREKKERFSLILESASTNQTSMYLCASSFSPLSYNEQFFGPGTRLTVL.

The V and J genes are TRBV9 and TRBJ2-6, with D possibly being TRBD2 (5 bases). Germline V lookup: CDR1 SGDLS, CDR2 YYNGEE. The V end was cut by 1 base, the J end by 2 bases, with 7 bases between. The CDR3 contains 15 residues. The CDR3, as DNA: TGTGCCAGCAGCGTACGAGGGACTGGGGCCAACGTCCTGACTTTC. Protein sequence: CASSVRGTGANVLTF.

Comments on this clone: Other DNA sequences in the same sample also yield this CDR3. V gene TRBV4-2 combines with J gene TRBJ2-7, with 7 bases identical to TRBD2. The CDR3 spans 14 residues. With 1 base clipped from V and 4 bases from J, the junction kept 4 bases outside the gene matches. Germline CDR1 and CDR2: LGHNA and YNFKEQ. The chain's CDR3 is CASSQGGGGYEQYF. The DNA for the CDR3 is TGTGCCAGCAGCCAAGGGGGGGGAGGGTACGAGCAGTACTTC.

The CDR3 sequence is CASSFDRGEGYTF. The CDR3, as DNA: TGTGCCAGCAGCTTCGACAGGGGCGAAGGCTACACCTTC. The chain has TRBV5-6 and TRBJ1-2, with TRBD1 identical over 8 bases. This CDR3 region has 13 residues. Looked up from germline, CDR1 is SGHDT and CDR2 is YYEEEE. Germline trimming cut 2 bases from V and 8 bases from J; bases unmatched to any gene: 5. The whole variable domain, remainder taken from reference TRBV5-6 and TRBJ1-2, is DAGVTQSPTHLIKTRGQQVTLRCSPKSGHDTVSWYQQALGQGPQFIFQYYEEEERQRGNFPDRFSGHQFPNYSSELNVNALLLGDSALYLCASSFDRGEGYTFGSGTRLTVV.

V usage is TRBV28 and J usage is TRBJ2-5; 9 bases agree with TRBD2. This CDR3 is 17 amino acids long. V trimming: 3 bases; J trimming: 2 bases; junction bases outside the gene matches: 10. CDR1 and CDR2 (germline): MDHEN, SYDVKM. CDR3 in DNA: TGTGCCAGCAGTTTTGGAGCTAGCGGGATCAAACAAGAGACCCAGTACTTC. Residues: CASSFGASGIKQETQYF.

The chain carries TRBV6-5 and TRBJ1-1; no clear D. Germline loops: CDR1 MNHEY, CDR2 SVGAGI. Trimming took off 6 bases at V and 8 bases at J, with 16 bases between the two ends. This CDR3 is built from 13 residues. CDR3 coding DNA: TGTGCCAGCAGCGAAGCGTCGGGAGCGGAAGCTTTCTTT. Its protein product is CASSEASGAEAFF.

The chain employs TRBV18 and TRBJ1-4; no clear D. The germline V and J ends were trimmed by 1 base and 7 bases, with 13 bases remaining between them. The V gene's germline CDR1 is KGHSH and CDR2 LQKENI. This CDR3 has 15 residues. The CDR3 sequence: CASSPRSELGEKLFF. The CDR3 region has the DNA TGTGCCAGCTCACCACGATCTGAGCTTGGTGAAAAACTGTTTTTT. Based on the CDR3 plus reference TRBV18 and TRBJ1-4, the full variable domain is NAGVMQNPRHLVRRRGQEARLRCSPMKGHSHVYWYRQLPEEGLKFMVYLQKENIIDESGMPKERFSAEFPKEGPSILRIQQVVRGDSAAYFCASSPRSELGEKLFFGSGTQLSVL.

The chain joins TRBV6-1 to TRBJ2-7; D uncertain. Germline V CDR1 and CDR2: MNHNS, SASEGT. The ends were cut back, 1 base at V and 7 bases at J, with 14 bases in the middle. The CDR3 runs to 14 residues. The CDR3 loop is CASSEVGPAGEQYF. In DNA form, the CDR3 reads TGTGCCAGCAGTGAAGTAGGGCCCGCTGGGGAGCAGTACTTC.

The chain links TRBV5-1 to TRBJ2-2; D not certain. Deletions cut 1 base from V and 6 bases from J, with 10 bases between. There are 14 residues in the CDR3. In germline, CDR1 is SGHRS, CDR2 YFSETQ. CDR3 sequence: CASSLLSGAGELFF. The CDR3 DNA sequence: TGCGCCAGCAGCTTGCTCTCGGGCGCCGGGGAGCTGTTTTTT. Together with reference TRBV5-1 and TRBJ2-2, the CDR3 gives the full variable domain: KAGVTQTPRYLIKTRGQQVTLSCSPISGHRSVSWYQQTPGQGLQFLFEYFSETQRNKGNFPGRFSGRQFSNSRSEMNVSTLELGDSALYLCASSLLSGAGELFFGEGSRLTVL.

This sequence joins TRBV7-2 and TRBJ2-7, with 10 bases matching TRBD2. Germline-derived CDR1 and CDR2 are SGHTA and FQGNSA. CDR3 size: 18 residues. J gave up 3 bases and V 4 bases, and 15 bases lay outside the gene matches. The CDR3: CASSSIKPSSGSFYEQYF. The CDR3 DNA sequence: TGTGCCAGCAGCTCCATTAAACCATCTAGCGGGAGCTTCTACGAGCAGTACTTC.

DNA of the CDR3: TGTGCCAGCAGCCAAAGTCCCTACAATGAGCAGTTCTTC. Translating it yields CASSQSPYNEQFF. The chain joins TRBV7-3 to TRBJ2-1; D ambiguous. Per the germline V gene, CDR1 is SGHTA and CDR2 is FQGTGA. This CDR3 has 13 amino acids. The germline V and J ends were trimmed by 5 bases and 2 bases, with 7 bases remaining between them. The full variable domain, in which reference TRBV7-3 and TRBJ2-1 provide the parts outside the CDR3, is GAGVSQTPSNKVTEKGKYVELRCDPISGHTALYWYRQSLGQGPEFLIYFQGTGAADDSGLPNDRFFAVRPEGSVSTLKIQRTERGDSAVYLCASSQSPYNEQFFGPGTRLTVL.

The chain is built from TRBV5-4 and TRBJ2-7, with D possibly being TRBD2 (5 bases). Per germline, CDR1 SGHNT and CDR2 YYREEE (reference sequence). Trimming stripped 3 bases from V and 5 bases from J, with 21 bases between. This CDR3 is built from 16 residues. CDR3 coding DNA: TGTGCCAGCAGCTACGCTAGAGGGAGTGATCTGGACGAGCAGTACTTC. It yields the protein CASSYARGSDLDEQYF.

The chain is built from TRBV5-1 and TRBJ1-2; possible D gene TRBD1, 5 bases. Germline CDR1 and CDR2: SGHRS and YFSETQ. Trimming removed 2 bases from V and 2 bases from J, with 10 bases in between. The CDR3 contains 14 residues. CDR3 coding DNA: TGCGCCAGCAGCTTTCGACAGCGGAACTATGGCTACACCTTC. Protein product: CASSFRQRNYGYTF.

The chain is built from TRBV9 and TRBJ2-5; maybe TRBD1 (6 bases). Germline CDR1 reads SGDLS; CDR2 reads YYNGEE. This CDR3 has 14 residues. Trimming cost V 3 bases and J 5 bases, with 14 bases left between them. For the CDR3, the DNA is TGTGCCAGCAGCGCGGCACAGGGTTATGAGACCCAGTACTTC. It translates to CASSAAQGYETQYF.

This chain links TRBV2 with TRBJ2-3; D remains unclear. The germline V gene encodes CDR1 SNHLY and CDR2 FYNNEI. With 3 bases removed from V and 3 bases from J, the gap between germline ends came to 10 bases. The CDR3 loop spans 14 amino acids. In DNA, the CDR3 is TGTGCCAGCAGTGAGGTTATAGGGACAGATACGCAGTATTTT. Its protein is CASSEVIGTDTQYF.

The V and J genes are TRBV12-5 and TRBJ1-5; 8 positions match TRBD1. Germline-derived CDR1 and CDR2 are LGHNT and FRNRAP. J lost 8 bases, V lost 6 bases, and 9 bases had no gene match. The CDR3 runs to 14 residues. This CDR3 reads CASGFMTGEEPQHF. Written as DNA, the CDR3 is TGTGCTAGTGGCTTTATGACAGGGGAGGAGCCCCAGCATTTT.

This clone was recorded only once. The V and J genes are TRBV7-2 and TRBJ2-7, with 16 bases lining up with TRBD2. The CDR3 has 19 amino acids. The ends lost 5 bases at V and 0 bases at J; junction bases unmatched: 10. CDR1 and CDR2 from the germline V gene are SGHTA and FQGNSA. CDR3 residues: CASSRILGLAGGSSYEQYF. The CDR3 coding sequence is TGTGCCAGCAGCCGGATACTGGGACTAGCGGGAGGGAGCTCCTACGAGCAGTACTTC.

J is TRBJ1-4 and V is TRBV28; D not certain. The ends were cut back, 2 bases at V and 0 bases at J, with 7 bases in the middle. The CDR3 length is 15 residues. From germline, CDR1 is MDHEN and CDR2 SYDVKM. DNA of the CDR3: TGTGCCAGCAGTTTACTCGGTGCAACTAATGAAAAACTGTTTTTT. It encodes CASSLLGATNEKLFF.

Written as DNA, the CDR3 is TGTGCCAGCAGCTTGGTAGGTCAGCCCCAGCATTTT. Its translation is CASSLVGQPQHF. V is TRBV5-4 and J is TRBJ1-5, with D hard to call. Germline V gives CDR1 SGHNT, CDR2 YYREEE (reference sequence). V was trimmed by 0 bases and J by 6 bases, leaving 4 bases between them. The CDR3 consists of 12 residues.

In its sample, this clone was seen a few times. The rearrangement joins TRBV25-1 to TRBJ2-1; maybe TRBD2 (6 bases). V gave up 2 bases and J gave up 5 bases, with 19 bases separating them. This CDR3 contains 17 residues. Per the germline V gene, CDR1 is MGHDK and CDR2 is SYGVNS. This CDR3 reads CASSEPIAIASDNEQFF. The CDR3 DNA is TGTGCCAGCAGTGAACCGATAGCTATAGCTAGCGACAATGAGCAGTTCTTC.

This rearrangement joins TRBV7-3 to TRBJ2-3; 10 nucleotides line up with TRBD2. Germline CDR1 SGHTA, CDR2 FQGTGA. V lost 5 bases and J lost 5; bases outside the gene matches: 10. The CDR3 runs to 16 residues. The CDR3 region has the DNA TGTGCCAGCAGCCCCCAGGGACTAGCGTTGGGAGATACGCAGTATTTT. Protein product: CASSPQGLALGDTQYF. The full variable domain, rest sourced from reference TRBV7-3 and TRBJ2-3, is GAGVSQTPSNKVTEKGKYVELRCDPISGHTALYWYRQSLGQGPEFLIYFQGTGAADDSGLPNDRFFAVRPEGSVSTLKIQRTERGDSAVYLCASSPQGLALGDTQYFGPGTRLTVL.

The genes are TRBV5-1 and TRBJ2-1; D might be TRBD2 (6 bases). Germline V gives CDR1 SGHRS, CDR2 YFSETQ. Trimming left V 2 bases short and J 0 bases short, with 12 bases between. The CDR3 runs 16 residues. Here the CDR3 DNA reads TGCGCCAGCAGCTTCGGGGGAGGACCCTCCTACAATGAGCAGTTCTTC. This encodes CASSFGGGPSYNEQFF.

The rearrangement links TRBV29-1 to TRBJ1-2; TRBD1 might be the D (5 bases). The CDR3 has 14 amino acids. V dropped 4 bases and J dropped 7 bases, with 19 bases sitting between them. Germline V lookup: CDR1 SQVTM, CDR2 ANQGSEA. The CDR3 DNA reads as TGCAGCGTTGTTACGGACATACCCACGGGTGGCTACACCTTC. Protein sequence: CSVVTDIPTGGYTF.